This T cell receptor (beta chain) was recovered during a study of blood T cell repertoires in COVID-19 (dated by TCRdb to about 2020). Study-wide context: Samples covering the acute and convalescent phases of COVID-19 were provided by collaborators in the United States, Italy and Spain. The dataset comprised deeply sampled blood TCRbeta repertoires from subjects exposed to, actively infected with, or recovered from COVID-19. The repertoires were released in a freely available public database meant as a resource for research on the immune response to SARS-CoV-2. Where available, HLA class I and class II types were taken from metadata supplied by the sample provider and were not determined by assay-based typing. Samples came from the ongoing ImmuneRACE study (first 160 participants) plus 1,254 subjects from 6 global collaborators. A de-identified subject ID, COVID-19 status, age in years and sex were almost always included in the sample metadata. The material from the prospective study consisted of cDNA or gDNA derived from T cells, B-cell-depleted T cells, or PBMCs. The paper as a whole reports these results and caveats: The amount of clinical and demographic metadata varied by source and participant and was provided uncurated.

As regards this clone: Its antigen specificity is not known. It has no much larger one-base neighbor in the sample; base qualities were not kept.

TCRbeta CDR3 regions were amplified from genomic DNA by means of the immunoSEQ Assay, a bias-controlled multiplex PCR. As for how the authors treated the data: Within the assay, amplification of reference gene primers was used to estimate how many nucleated cells each sample contained. To quantify the absolute abundance of each unique TCRbeta CDR3 rearrangement, sequence reads were collapsed and filtered. For each sample, productive Simpson clonality was calculated by taking the square root of Simpson's diversity index across productive rearrangements. The source is immuneACCESS, and TCRdb retained only in-frame sequences with V and J called. Part of the clones is not carried over; for the studies checked, unresolved V genes explain less than half of this, and the remainder is unexplained. V and J calls and clone size follow that table, whereas D and trimming were derived from the DNA. Counted in this sample were 150,000 to 200,000 clones; just under 85% of them appeared once. About 2.5% of the sample rests with the top ten.

In Seattle, one collaborating source enrolled patients while the infection was active and tracked those patients longitudinally over the course of disease. Each collaborating institution followed its own protocols to collect whole blood in K2EDTA tubes. For TCRbeta analysis, collaborators shipped samples in one of three forms: frozen whole blood, isolated PBMCs, or DNA extracted from either of those sample types. The CDR3 holds 15 amino acids from the cysteine to the phenylalanine. The only DNA kept is the CDR3, 45 bases in frame from the first base. Via the germline V gene (reference sequence), CDR1 is MNHEY and CDR2 SMNVEV. Germline trimming amounts to 6 bases on V and 8 bases on J, with 12 as the count of junction bases outside the gene matches.

Recombination joined TRBV27 with TRBJ2-3, with TRBD2 identical over 9 junction bases. The TCR comes from an elderly woman with COVID-19, enrolled during active disease. Sequencing was performed on peripheral blood. The bases are TGTGCCAGCAGAGGAGGTGGGAGGCGGGGGGGTACGCAGTATTTT. The encoded protein is CASRGGGRRGGTQYF.